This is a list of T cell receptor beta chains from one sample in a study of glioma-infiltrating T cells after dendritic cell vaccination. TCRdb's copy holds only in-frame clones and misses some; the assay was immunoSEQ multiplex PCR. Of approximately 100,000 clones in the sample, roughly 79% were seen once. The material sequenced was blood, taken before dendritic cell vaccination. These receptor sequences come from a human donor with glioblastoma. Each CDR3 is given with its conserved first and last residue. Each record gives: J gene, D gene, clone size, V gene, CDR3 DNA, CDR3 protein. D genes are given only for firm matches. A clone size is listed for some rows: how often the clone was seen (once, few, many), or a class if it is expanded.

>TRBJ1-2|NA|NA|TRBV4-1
TGCGCCAGCAGCCAAGAGGCCAGGGCCTATGGCTACACCTTC
CASSQEARAYGYTF
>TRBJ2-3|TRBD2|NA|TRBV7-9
TGTGCCAGCAGCTTCCTAGCGGGGGGGCTCTCAGATACGCAGTATTTT
CASSFLAGGLSDTQYF
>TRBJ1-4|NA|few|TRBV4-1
TGCGCCAGCAGCCAAGATCAGCGGATTGCAACTAATGAAAAACTGTTTTTT
CASSQDQRIATNEKLFF
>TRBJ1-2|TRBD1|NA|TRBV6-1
TGTGCCAGCAGTGAATACAGGGGGTATGGCTACACCTTC
CASSEYRGYGYTF
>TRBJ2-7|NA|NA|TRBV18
TGTGCCAGCTCACTTACAGTTGCATACGAGCAGTACTTC
CASSLTVAYEQYF
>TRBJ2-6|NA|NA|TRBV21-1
TGTGCCAGCAGCAAAGTGTGTATTGGCTTGCGGCCCTGGGCCAACGTCCTGACTTTC
CASSKVCIGLRPWANVLTF
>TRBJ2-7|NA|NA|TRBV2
TGTGCCAGCAGTGGGCAGGGTTACGACGAGCAGTACTTC
CASSGQGYDEQYF
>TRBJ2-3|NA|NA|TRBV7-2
TGTGCCAGCAGCCCGGGGGGCGCAGATACGCAGTATTTT
CASSPGGADTQYF
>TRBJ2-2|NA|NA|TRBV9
TGTGCCAGCAGCGTAGGGGCAGACCAATACACCGGGGAGCTGTTTTTT
CASSVGADQYTGELFF
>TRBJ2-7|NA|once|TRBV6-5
TGTGCCACACTATCGTTGGAAGGCGAGCAGTACTTC
CATLSLEGEQYF
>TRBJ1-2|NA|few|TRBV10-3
TGTGCCATCAGTGAGTCGGGGGGACGATCTCGCTATGGCTACACCTTC
CAISESGGRSRYGYTF
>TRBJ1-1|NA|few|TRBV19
TGTGCCAGTAGTAGACGACAGACGAACACTGAAGCTTTCTTT
CASSRRQTNTEAFF
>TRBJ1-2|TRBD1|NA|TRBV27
TGTGCCAGCAGTCCGACAGGGTGGGGCTACACCTTC
CASSPTGWGYTF
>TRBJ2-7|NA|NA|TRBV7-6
TGTGCCAGCAGCTCCCTGGACAGAACCTACGAGCAGTACTTC
CASSSLDRTYEQYF
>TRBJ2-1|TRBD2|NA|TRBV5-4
TGTGCCAGCAGCTTGCCTCAGCGGGGGGGCCTTGAGCAGTTCTTC
CASSLPQRGGLEQFF
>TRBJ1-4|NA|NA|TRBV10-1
TGCGCCAGCAGTGAGCACAACGAAAAACTGTTTTTT
CASSEHNEKLFF
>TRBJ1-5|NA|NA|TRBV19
TGTGCCAGTAGTAGGAACAGACCAACATTATATAGCAATCAGCCCCAGCATTTT
CASSRNRPTLYSNQPQHF
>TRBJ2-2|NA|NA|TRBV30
TGTGCCTGGAGTGTATACCAGGGGTCCACCGGGGAGCTGTTTTTT
CAWSVYQGSTGELFF
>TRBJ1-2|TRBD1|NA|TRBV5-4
TGTGCCAGCAGCTTGGGAGACAGGGGCTATGGCTACACCTTC
CASSLGDRGYGYTF
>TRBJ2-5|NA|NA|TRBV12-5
TGTGCTAGTGGCCCCCCGAACGGCCAAGAGACCCAGTACTTC
CASGPPNGQETQYF
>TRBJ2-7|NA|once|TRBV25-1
TGTGCCAGCAGCGAGCCGGGGGACAGAACCTACGAGCAGTACTTC
CASSEPGDRTYEQYF
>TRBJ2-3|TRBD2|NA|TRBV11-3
TGTGCCAGCAGGGAGCGGGGGGAATTTACAGATACGCAGTATTTT
CASRERGEFTDTQYF
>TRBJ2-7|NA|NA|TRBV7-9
TGTGCCAGCAGCTTAGCGACTGGGGAGCAGTACTTC
CASSLATGEQYF
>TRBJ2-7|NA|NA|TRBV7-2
TGTGCCAGCACCGACCCAGGGGATGAGGGTTACGAGCAGTACTTC
CASTDPGDEGYEQYF